The following is a T cell receptor beta chain sequence with its context. No cognate antigen has been identified for it. Nothing much larger sits one base from this clone, and base qualities are not available. According to the germline V gene (reference sequence), CDR1 reads GTSNPN and CDR2 reads SVGIG. The germline ends are 9 bases apart after V is trimmed by 0 bases and J by 4 bases. There are 14 amino acids in the CDR3, from cysteine to phenylalanine inclusive. The entry retains the CDR3 DNA only, 42 bases that are in frame from base 1. The CDR3 regions of human TCRbeta chains were analyzed by immunosequencing. In the paper's pipeline: Repertoire TCRs were matched against a reference library of SARS-CoV-2-specific TCRs generated with the MIRA antigen-specificity platform. Breadth was defined as the fraction of unique TCRs that were SARS-CoV-2-associated. Depth was defined as the fraction of total T cells that were SARS-CoV-2-associated. Using the MIRA data, each spike-specific TCR was assigned both to the spike region to which the TCR was reactive and to a CD4 or CD8 class. Log10-transformed breadth and depth values were compared by one-way ANOVA with Sidak's multiple comparisons tests. TCRdb's version of the immuneACCESS table is confined to in-frame rearrangements and falls short of the full clone set. An unresolved V gene accounts for under half of the shortfall where checked; the remainder is of unknown origin. For V, J and clone size, that table is used; D and trimming come from the DNA. The sample table contains 100,000 to 110,000 clones; only one count was recorded for 80% to 95% of them. 1.7% of the sample belongs to the ten largest clones.

This record belongs to a study of T cell responses to AZD1222 COVID-19 vaccine (dated by TCRdb to the early 2020s). About the investigation overall: AZD1222 recipients whose second dose came at about 4 weeks and those whose second dose came at about 12 weeks were combined into one group, since spike-specific TCR depth and breadth did not differ between the two schedules. A total of 230 or so trial participants underwent TCR sequencing, of whom 207 received two doses of AZD1222 and about 25 received two doses of the MenACWY control vaccine. Trial participants were enrolled by age into 18-55, 56-69 and 70-plus year subgroups, with approximately 160, 26 and 62 TCR-sequenced participants respectively. Beyond this particular receptor, the publication reports: The 56-69-year group was small, and its depth increase did not reach significance, likely because of low power. Participants were mostly white British and included more females than males, and it was suggested by the authors that clonal diversity may have been underestimated. A significant rise in spike-specific TCR breadth and depth was observed after two AZD1222 doses relative to day 0 and relative to MenACWY recipients. Because no day 14 peak-response samples were available, the repertoires could be characterized only after the peak T cell response. Only five or six AZD1222 recipients were SARS-CoV-2 seropositive at baseline, limiting conclusions about previously exposed vaccinees. CD4 TCRs associated with the vaccine covered the entire spike protein, and the dominant responses were in regions 160-218 and 743-854. Nearly half of unique spike-specific TCRs reportedly recognized epitopes outside regions mutated in the B.1.351 and B.1.1.7 variants.

Read against the paper, the sample's time point label means: baseline before first vaccination. Vaccinee samples came from UK trials COV001 and COV002, including a single-blind randomized controlled phase 2/3 trial of AZD1222 (ChAdOx1 nCoV-19) in healthy adults. For TCRbeta chain sequencing, PBMC samples from trial participants were taken at day 0 and at day 28 after the second dose. This clonotype was obtained from an adult in good health. This chain is built from TRBV30 and TRBJ1-4, with TRBD1 as a weak D call on 6 bases. Sequenced material: peripheral blood, taken on day 0 of AZD1222 vaccination. For the CDR3, the sequence is CAWSVGQFNEKLFF. The nucleotides are TGTGCCTGGAGTGTAGGACAGTTTAATGAAAAACTGTTTTTT.